Each of the 10 T cell receptor beta chains below was sequenced from the same sample in a study of cytomegalovirus exposure and HLA in healthy donors. Use of 60 Vbeta and 13 Jbeta primers characterized the PCR. Clones were sequenced by immunoSEQ multiplex PCR, and TCRdb holds only the in-frame ones, with some missing. This table holds about 130,000 clones, roughly 80% found once. Sequenced input: PBMCs. These receptors originate from a boy between 5 and 17 years old in good health and CMV-seronegative.

This clone was seen a few times. The CDR3 region has the DNA TGTGCCAGCAGCAACGGGAGGGAATCTGGAAACACCATATATTTT. This sequence encodes CASSNGRESGNTIYF. V usage is TRBV11-2 and J usage is TRBJ1-3, with D uncertain. V lost 5 bases and J 1 base, leaving 12 bases between the germline ends. CDR3 length: 15 amino acids. Germline CDR1 is SGHAT and CDR2 is FQNNGV. The full variable domain, rest sourced from reference TRBV11-2 and TRBJ1-3, is EAGVAQSPRYKIIEKRQSVAFWCNPISGHATLYWYQQILGQGPKLLIQFQNNGVVDDSQLPKDRFSAERLKGVDSTLKIQPAKLEDSAVYLCASSNGRESGNTIYFGEGSWLTVV.

This chain joins TRBV7-9 and TRBJ1-5, with 8 bases lining up with TRBD1. The trim removed 5 bases at V and 3 bases at J, leaving 6 bases unmatched. The CDR3 is 15 amino acids. CDR1 is SEHNR and CDR2 is FQNEAQ in the germline V gene (reference sequence). The DNA for the CDR3 is TGTGCCAGCAGCCTAGGACAGGGTCCCAATCAGCCCCAGCATTTT. Translating gives CASSLGQGPNQPQHF.

There are a few counts of this clone. The chain couples TRBV6-5 to TRBJ2-7, with 10 bases matching TRBD1. CDR1 is MNHEY, CDR2 SVGAGI, per germline. The V segment lost 7 bases and the J segment 3 bases; nucleotides outside the gene matches: 6. The length of the CDR3 is 14 residues. The CDR3 bases are TGTGCCAGCACCCCGGGACAGGGGAACTACGAGCAGTACTTC. It is translated as CASTPGQGNYEQYF.

J is TRBJ1-5 and V is TRBV7-2; no clear D. V was pared by 1 base and J by 4 bases, with 11 bases between. Per germline, CDR1 SGHTA and CDR2 FQGNSA. The CDR3 contains 15 residues. The CDR3, as DNA: TGTGCCAGCAGCTTAGGAGCCCTCTCGAATCAGCCCCAGCATTTT. Protein product: CASSLGALSNQPQHF.

As regards this clone: Distinct nucleotide sequences in the sample also encode this CDR3. The chain combines TRBV29-1 with TRBJ2-2; 7 positions agree with TRBD2. V lost 5 bases, J lost 3 bases, and 9 bases stayed unmatched. This CDR3 contains 15 residues. The germline V gene encodes CDR1 SQVTM and CDR2 ANQGSEA. CDR3 coding DNA: TGCAGCGTTTCCGGAGAGCGGGACGACACCGGGGAGCTGTTTTTT. This translates into CSVSGERDDTGELFF.

CDR3 coding DNA: TGTGCCTGGAGTGTACCGACGGGGAGGGCCCTCAGTGAGCAGTTCTTC. Protein: CAWSVPTGRALSEQFF. This chain connects TRBV30 to TRBJ2-1; 7 positions agree with TRBD2. CDR3 size: 16 residues. Losses at the gene ends were 0 bases for V and 9 bases for J; bases not matched to a gene: 14. The V gene's germline CDR1 is GTSNPN and CDR2 SVGIG (reference sequence).

V usage is TRBV6-1 and J usage is TRBJ1-2; D is undetermined. There are 13 residues in the CDR3. V dropped 4 bases and J dropped 5 bases, with 11 bases sitting between them. Germline V lookup: CDR1 MNHNS, CDR2 SASEGT. CDR3 amino acids: CASSGGREYGYTF. The CDR3 DNA follows: TGTGCCAGCAGTGGAGGGCGCGAGTATGGCTACACCTTC.

This sequence joins TRBV2 and TRBJ2-5, with D possibly TRBD1 on 5 matching bases. The CDR3 is 14 amino acids. With 6 bases removed from V and 4 bases from J, the gap between germline ends came to 15 bases. Germline V CDR1 and CDR2: SNHLY, FYNNEI. The CDR3, as DNA: TGTGCCAGCAGGGCGGTTGGAAGGGGAGAGACCCAGTACTTC. This encodes CASRAVGRGETQYF. Full variable domain (rest looked up from reference TRBV2 and TRBJ2-5): EPEVTQTPSHQVTQMGQEVILRCVPISNHLYFYWYRQILGQKVEFLVSFYNNEISEKSEIFDDQFSVERPDGSNFTLKIRSTKLEDSAMYFCASRAVGRGETQYFGPGTRLLVL.

This chain joins TRBV7-8 and TRBJ1-2; perhaps TRBD1 as D (5 bases). V was trimmed by 4 bases and J by 4 bases, leaving 10 bases between them. The germline CDR1 and CDR2 sequences are SGHVS and FQNEAQ. The CDR3 spans 13 residues. CDR3 nucleotides: TGTGCCAGCAGCTGGGGCGGGGGCTATGGCTACACCTTC. Translation gives CASSWGGGYGYTF.

The gene calls are TRBV4-2 and TRBJ1-1; D possibly corresponds to TRBD1 (5 bases). The CDR3 runs to 12 residues. Looked up from germline, CDR1 is LGHNA and CDR2 is YNFKEQ. The V and J ends lost 3 bases and 6 bases respectively, with 8 bases between them. In DNA form, the CDR3 reads TGTGCCAGCAGCCAGGGGCAACCTGAAGCTTTCTTT. Translated, it gives CASSQGQPEAFF.